One TCR beta chain is described in this entry. Antigen: not known. These data are taken from a study of cytomegalovirus exposure and HLA in healthy donors. Study-wide points: TRBV6-2, TRBV6-3 and other indistinguishable V segments were excluded.

The V end lost 5 bases, the J end lost 4 bases, and 20 bases lay between the germline ends. This CDR3 is built from 16 residues. CDR1 and CDR2 from the germline V gene are LNHDA and SQIVND (reference sequence). PCR primers comprised 60 Vbeta and 13 Jbeta primers. Sequencing was performed with immunoSEQ multiplex PCR; in TCRdb, only in-frame clones are kept and a portion is missing. Found here are around 140,000 clones, over 65% of them singletons; the top ten hold over 2.5%. V and J are TRBV19 and TRBJ1-1; a weak D match, TRBD1 (6 bases). The receptor comes from a female donor in good health and CMV-seronegative. Sequenced: PBMCs. The CDR3 loop is CASSVRGVAVSTEAFF. Written as DNA, the CDR3 is TGTGCCAGTAGTGTCAGGGGTGTTGCGGTCAGCACTGAAGCTTTCTTT. Variable domain in full (rest from reference TRBV19 and TRBJ1-1): DGGITQSPKYLFRKEGQNVTLSCEQNLNHDAMYWYRQDPGQGLRLIYYSQIVNDFQKGDIAEGYSVSREKKESFPLTVTSAQKNPTAFYLCASSVRGVAVSTEAFFGQGTRLTVV.